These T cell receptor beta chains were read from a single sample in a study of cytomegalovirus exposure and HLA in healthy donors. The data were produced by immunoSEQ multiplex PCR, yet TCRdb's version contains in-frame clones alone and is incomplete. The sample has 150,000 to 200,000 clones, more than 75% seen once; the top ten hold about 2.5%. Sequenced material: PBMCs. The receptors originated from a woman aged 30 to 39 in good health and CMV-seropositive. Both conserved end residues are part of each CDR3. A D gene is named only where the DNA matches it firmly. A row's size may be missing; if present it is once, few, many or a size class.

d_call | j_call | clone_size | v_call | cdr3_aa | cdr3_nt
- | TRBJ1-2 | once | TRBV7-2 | CASSFPGILGYTF | TGTGCCAGCAGCTTCCCGGGAATACTTGGCTACACCTTC
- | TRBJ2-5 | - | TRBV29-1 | CSVGTGGQETQYF | TGCAGCGTTGGAACAGGTGGGCAAGAGACCCAGTACTTC
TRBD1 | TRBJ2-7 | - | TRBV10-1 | CASSESGQGAYEQYF | TGCGCCAGCAGTGAGTCGGGACAGGGGGCTTACGAGCAGTACTTC
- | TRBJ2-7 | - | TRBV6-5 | CASSYLLSPGTSEQYF | TGTGCCAGCAGTTACCTGCTTAGTCCGGGGACAAGCGAGCAGTACTTC
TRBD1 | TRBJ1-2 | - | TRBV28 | CASSSDRDEVPYGYTF | TGTGCCAGCAGCTCGGACAGGGACGAGGTTCCGTATGGCTACACCTTC
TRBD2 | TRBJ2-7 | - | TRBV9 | CASSVAGGPYEQYF | TGTGCCAGCAGCGTAGCGGGGGGACCTTACGAGCAGTACTTC
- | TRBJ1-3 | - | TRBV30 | CAWSVNSGNTIYF | TGTGCCTGGAGTGTAAACAGTGGAAACACCATATATTTT
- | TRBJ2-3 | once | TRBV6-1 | CASSEAVYGTDTQYF | TGTGCCAGCAGTGAAGCCGTCTACGGCACAGATACGCAGTATTTT
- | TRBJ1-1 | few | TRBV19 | CATRGATGNTEAFF | TGTGCCACCAGAGGAGCGACAGGGAACACTGAAGCTTTCTTT
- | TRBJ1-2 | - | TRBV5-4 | CASSLSADYGYTF | TGTGCCAGCAGCTTGTCGGCGGACTATGGCTACACCTTC
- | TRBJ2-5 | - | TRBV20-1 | CSASLRETQYF | TGCAGTGCTAGTTTGCGAGAGACCCAGTACTTC
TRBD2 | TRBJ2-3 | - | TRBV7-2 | CASSSTSGGFNTQYF | TGTGCCAGCAGCTCAACTAGCGGGGGGTTCAATACGCAGTATTTT
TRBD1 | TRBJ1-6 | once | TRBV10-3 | CAISSGQGGESYNSPLHF | TGTGCCATCAGTTCAGGACAGGGAGGAGAGTCCTATAATTCACCCCTCCACTTT
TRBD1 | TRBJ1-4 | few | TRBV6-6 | CASRTGGRTNEKLFF | TGTGCCAGCAGGACAGGGGGCAGAACTAATGAAAAACTGTTTTTT
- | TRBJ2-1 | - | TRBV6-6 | CASSYSGHGYNEQFF | TGTGCCAGCAGTTACTCCGGACACGGATACAATGAGCAGTTCTTC
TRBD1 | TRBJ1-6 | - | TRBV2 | CASDRDNSPLHF | TGTGCCTCGGACAGGGATAATTCACCCCTCCACTTT
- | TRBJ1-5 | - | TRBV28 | CASSCWWGVSSNQPQHF | TGTGCCAGCAGTTGCTGGTGGGGGGTTAGCAGCAATCAGCCCCAGCATTTT